Below are 15 T cell receptor beta chains sequenced from a single sample in a study of identical twins. MiXCR, run by TCRdb on the 5' RACE reads, gives a single entry per CDR3 protein. The repertoire holds about 530,000 distinct CDR3 sequences, with approximately 20% as singletons. The data also belong to a second study, concerning yellow fever vaccine responses in identical twins.

The sequencing sample was made of CD4+ T cells sorted from blood. The receptors here all came from a woman in her late teens or twenties in good health.

The chain couples TRBV10-3 to TRBJ1-1, with D hard to call. The CDR3 spans 12 residues. Between the trimmed V and J ends, which lost 3 bases and 5 bases, there was a span of 7 bases. Germline CDR1 ENHRY, CDR2 SYGVKD. The CDR3 loop is CAISEGGTEAFF. The CDR3 coding sequence is TGTGCCATCAGTGAAGGTGGAACTGAAGCTTTCTTT.

This clonotype was counted between two and nine times. The CDR3 region has the DNA TGCGCCAGCAGAGGGACTAGCGGGAGCGCCTACAATGAGCAGTTCTTC. It yields the protein CASRGTSGSAYNEQFF. V gene TRBV10-2 combines with J gene TRBJ2-1; 14 nucleotides align to TRBD2. Germline V gene lookup returns CDR1 WSHSY and CDR2 SAAADI. The CDR3 has 16 residues. V shed 6 bases, J shed 2 bases, and the junction held 3 bases outside the gene matches.

In this sample, this clonotype turned up a few times. The CDR3 nucleotides are TGTGCCAGCAGCTTAAAAGGGTCAGGGGTCGATGGCTACACCTTC. It specifies CASSLKGSGVDGYTF. V and J are TRBV7-2 and TRBJ1-2; TRBD1 might be the D (6 bases). V was shortened by 2 bases and J by 6 bases, with 16 bases between the two germline ends. CDR1 and CDR2 (germline): SGHTA, FQGNSA. CDR3 length equals 15 residues.

CDR3 DNA: TGTGCCAGCAGCACCGGGACTAGCGGGACGAGTGAGCAGTTCTTC. Protein: CASSTGTSGTSEQFF. This chain joins TRBV6-1 and TRBJ2-1; 13 positions agree with TRBD2. V was pared by 6 bases and J by 9 bases, with 8 bases of the junction left unmatched. CDR1 is MNHNS and CDR2 is SASEGT in the germline V gene. The CDR3 length is 15 residues.

The CDR3: CASSYYSTGGYAYNEQFF. The DNA for the CDR3 is TGTGCCAGCAGTTACTACTCCACAGGGGGGTACGCCTACAATGAGCAGTTCTTC. This chain connects TRBV6-5 to TRBJ2-1, with 8 bases that match TRBD1. J gave up 2 bases and V 1 base, and 10 bases lay outside the gene matches. CDR1 is MNHEY and CDR2 is SVGAGI in the germline V gene. The length of the CDR3 is 18 residues.

This clonotype was recorded once. The rearrangement links TRBV15 to TRBJ2-5; no reliable D call. The CDR3 is made up of 14 amino acids. V lost 0 bases to trimming and J lost 5 bases, with 10 bases between them. In germline, CDR1 is LNHNV, CDR2 YYDKDF (reference sequence). The CDR3: CATSRDLLGETQYF. The CDR3 nucleotides are TGTGCCACCAGCAGAGATCTTCTCGGGGAGACCCAGTACTTC.

The chain carries TRBV3-1 and TRBJ2-1; 8 bases align to TRBD1. Germline CDR1 LGHDT, CDR2 YNNKEL (reference sequence). This CDR3 has 15 residues. The junction had 9 bases not matched to a gene; V was cut back by 6 bases and J by 5 bases. The CDR3 DNA is TGTGCCAGCAGTGCCGCCAGGGGGCGCAACAATGAGCAGTTCTTC. Protein: CASSAARGRNNEQFF.

The rearrangement joins TRBV12-3 or TRBV12-4 to TRBJ2-1; D is uncertain. The CDR3 has 15 amino acids. The V gene lost 6 bases and the J gene lost 8 bases, with 20 bases spanning the gap. The CDR3 DNA follows: TGTGCCAGCAGCCCGCTAGTAGGTGTTAGGGATGAGCAGTTCTTC. Protein sequence: CASSPLVGVRDEQFF.

The chain combines TRBV4-1 with TRBJ2-5, with D perhaps TRBD2 (5 bases). Germline CDR1 MGHRA, CDR2 YSYEKL. The CDR3 has 14 residues. Trimming cost V 3 bases and J 5 bases, with 13 bases left between them. CDR3 sequence: CASSQPSRGETQYF. The CDR3 DNA is TGCGCCAGCAGCCAGCCTTCCCGAGGGGAGACCCAGTACTTC.

The chain is built from TRBV10-2 and TRBJ2-7, with 10 bases that match TRBD2. The trim removed 4 bases at V and 5 bases at J, leaving 8 bases unmatched. CDR1 and CDR2 from the germline V gene are WSHSY and SAAADI. The CDR3 is 15 amino acids. This chain's CDR3 is CASSGRRTSGDEQYF. The CDR3 DNA reads as TGCGCCAGCAGTGGTCGGCGGACTAGCGGTGACGAGCAGTACTTC.

This clonotype has more than one count but fewer than ten. The V and J genes are TRBV29-1 and TRBJ1-1; a weak D match, TRBD1 (5 bases). Germline CDR1 and CDR2: SQVTM and ANQGSEA. The V and J ends lost 1 base and 0 bases respectively, with 9 bases between them. CDR3 length: 14 amino acids. The CDR3 spells CSVEAGLMNTEAFF. The CDR3 DNA is TGCAGCGTTGAAGCAGGGCTTATGAACACTGAAGCTTTCTTT.

The chain joins TRBV6-5 to TRBJ1-6, with 10 bases fitting TRBD1. Germline V gene lookup returns CDR1 MNHEY and CDR2 SVGAGI. The V and J ends lost 5 bases and 10 bases, in that order; junction bases with no gene match: 11. The CDR3 is 16 amino acids. The CDR3 reads CASSLSGQGYGSPLHF. In nucleotides, the CDR3 is TGTGCCAGCAGTCTCTCGGGACAGGGGTACGGGTCACCCCTCCACTTT.

V gene TRBV10-3 combines with J gene TRBJ2-5, with 12 positions matching TRBD2. This CDR3 is 15 amino acids long. V gave up 10 bases and J gave up 1 base; unmatched junction bases: 7. CDR1 and CDR2 from the germline V gene are ENHRY and SYGVKD. In DNA, the CDR3 is TGTGCCAGCCGTACTAGCGGGGGGATCCAAGAGACCCAGTACTTC. This sequence encodes CASRTSGGIQETQYF.

The genes are TRBV5-1 and TRBJ2-3; TRBD2 aligns across 7 bases. Germline V gives CDR1 SGHRS, CDR2 YFSETQ. J gave up 3 bases and V 4 bases, and 5 bases lay outside the gene matches. The CDR3 loop spans 14 amino acids. The CDR3 reads CASSKWGGTDTQYF. The DNA for the CDR3 is TGCGCCAGCAGCAAATGGGGGGGAACAGATACGCAGTATTTT.

The chain is built from TRBV24-1 and TRBJ2-7, with 7 bases aligning to TRBD1. Per germline, CDR1 KGHDR and CDR2 SFDVKD. This CDR3 is built from 13 residues. V gave up 7 bases and J gave up 6 bases; unmatched junction bases: 8. CDR3 in DNA: TGTGCCACCAGCTCAACAGGGGAGTGCGAGCAGTACGTC. It yields the protein CATSSTGECEQYV.